These T cell receptor beta chains were read from a single sample in a study of cytomegalovirus exposure and HLA in healthy donors. The assay was immunoSEQ multiplex PCR, and TCRdb's table has in-frame clones only and misses some. The profile shows around 80,000 clones, approximately 60% of them singletons. Sequencing was done on a sample of PBMCs. The source of these receptors is a male donor in good health and CMV-seropositive. CDR3s include the opening cysteine and the closing phenylalanine or tryptophan. D genes are given only for firm matches. Where a row states a size, it is once, few, many or the class of an expanded clone; other rows omit it.

v_call	j_call	clone_size	d_call	cdr3_aa	cdr3_nt
TRBV16	TRBJ1-2	NA	TRBD1	CASSSQSRGQGGYTF	TGTGCCAGCAGCAGCCAATCCAGGGGGCAAGGCGGCTACACCTTC
TRBV27	TRBJ1-1	NA	TRBD1	CASSFSPGQGRLNTEAFF	TGTGCCAGCAGTTTCTCACCGGGACAGGGGAGGTTGAACACTGAAGCTTTCTTT
TRBV4-2	TRBJ1-5	NA	NA	CASSQDVRTAIRQPQHF	TGTGCCAGCAGCCAAGATGTGAGGACAGCTATTCGTCAGCCCCAGCATTTT
TRBV4-1	TRBJ2-7	NA	NA	CASSQEQGPYEQYF	TGCGCCAGCAGCCAAGAACAGGGCCCTTACGAGCAGTACTTC
TRBV19	TRBJ2-7	few	TRBD1	CASSMRTGISYEQYF	TGTGCCAGTAGTATGAGGACAGGGATATCCTACGAGCAGTACTTC
TRBV6-5	TRBJ1-6	NA	NA	CASRAGTGSNSPLHF	TGTGCCAGCAGAGCGGGGACGGGATCTAATTCACCCCTCCACTTT
TRBV11-2	TRBJ1-1	NA	TRBD1	CASSSLDRGVAGTEAFF	TGTGCCAGCAGCTCCTTAGACAGGGGCGTTGCGGGGACTGAAGCTTTCTTT
TRBV7-9	TRBJ2-5	NA	TRBD1	CASSPSGGVSETQYF	TGTGCCAGCAGCCCATCAGGGGGCGTCTCAGAGACCCAGTACTTC
TRBV5-4	TRBJ2-3	NA	TRBD1	CASSLQGQGPDTQYF	TGTGCCAGCAGCCTCCAGGGACAGGGTCCCGATACGCAGTATTTT
TRBV30	TRBJ1-2	NA	NA	CAWRETRSGGYPF	TGTGCCTGGAGGGAGACTAGGAGCGGTGGCTACCCCTTC
TRBV7-9	TRBJ2-7	NA	NA	CASSFPGVYEQYF	TGTGCCAGCAGCTTCCCGGGGGTTTACGAGCAGTACTTC
TRBV19	TRBJ1-1	NA	TRBD1	CATSGQVYAEAFF	TGTGCCACCTCCGGACAGGTCTACGCTGAAGCTTTCTTT
TRBV9	TRBJ1-1	NA	NA	CASKEADNTEAFF	TGTGCCAGCAAGGAGGCAGACAACACTGAAGCTTTCTTT
TRBV2	TRBJ2-6	NA	TRBD1	CASTRGTGPSGANVLTF	TGTGCCAGCACGAGGGGGACAGGGCCCTCTGGGGCCAACGTCCTGACTTTC
TRBV30	TRBJ1-6	NA	NA	CAWRFGDRPLHF	TGTGCCTGGAGGTTCGGGGATAGGCCCCTCCACTTT
TRBV19	TRBJ1-1	NA	NA	CASNRGREAFF	TGTGCCAGTAACCGGGGGCGGGAGGCTTTCTTT
TRBV13	TRBJ2-2	few	NA	CASSRWDTAGELFF	TGTGCCAGCAGCCGATGGGACACGGCTGGGGAGCTGTTTTTT
TRBV6-5	TRBJ1-2	NA	TRBD1	CASRPTGDRGYTF	TGTGCCAGCCGCCCGACAGGGGACCGAGGCTACACCTTC
TRBV4-1	TRBJ1-6	NA	NA	CASSQDPGNSPLHF	TGCGCCAGCAGCCAAGACCCGGGTAATTCACCCCTCCACTTT
TRBV5-1	TRBJ1-5	few	TRBD1	CASSLAGDRGVILDQPQHF	TGCGCCAGCAGCTTGGCGGGGGACAGGGGGGTGATCTTAGACCAGCCCCAGCATTTT
TRBV5-1	TRBJ2-4	NA	TRBD1	CASSLAEPGTAELLAKNIQYF	TGCGCCAGCAGCTTGGCCGAACCCGGGACAGCCGAACTCTTAGCCAAAAACATTCAGTACTTC
TRBV5-1	TRBJ1-1	NA	NA	CASSRGSEAFF	TGCGCCAGCAGCCGAGGTTCTGAAGCTTTCTTT
TRBV13	TRBJ1-2	NA	NA	CASSFLTSQGNYGYTF	TGTGCCAGCAGCTTCCTTACATCCCAGGGGAACTATGGCTACACCTTC
TRBV4-1	TRBJ1-4	NA	TRBD1	CASSSGQGYEKLFF	TGCGCCAGCAGCTCCGGACAGGGCTATGAAAAACTGTTTTTT
TRBV5-4	TRBJ1-2	NA	NA	CASSSTFRLGAGGYTF	TGTGCCAGCAGCTCTACTTTTAGGTTGGGGGCGGGTGGCTACACCTTC
TRBV7-9	TRBJ2-7	once	NA	CASSSPGGYEQYF	TGTGCCAGCAGCTCCCCCGGGGGATACGAGCAGTACTTC
TRBV27	TRBJ1-4	NA	NA	CASSFTPRGDEKLFF	TGTGCCAGCAGTTTTACCCCTCGGGGGGACGAAAAACTGTTTTTT
TRBV7-2	TRBJ1-1	NA	NA	CASSLASGGTEAFF	TGTGCCAGCAGCTTAGCTAGCGGAGGGACTGAAGCTTTCTTT
TRBV7-2	TRBJ2-5	NA	TRBD2	CASSLAGGYQETQYF	TGTGCCAGCAGTCTAGCGGGAGGATATCAAGAGACCCAGTACTTC
TRBV4-1	TRBJ1-1	NA	NA	CASSHPGQGWPEAFF	TGCGCCAGCAGCCACCCCGGACAAGGGTGGCCTGAAGCTTTCTTT
TRBV6-1	TRBJ1-2	few	NA	CASSEALRGNWYGYTF	TGTGCCAGCAGTGAAGCCCTCCGGGGAAATTGGTATGGCTACACCTTC
TRBV5-4	TRBJ2-7	NA	NA	CASSFSTRSYEQYF	TGTGCCAGCAGCTTTTCGACACGCTCCTACGAGCAGTACTTC
TRBV19	TRBJ2-4	NA	TRBD1	CASSTLRDRGTKNIQYF	TGTGCCAGTAGTACCCTCCGGGACAGGGGTACCAAAAACATTCAGTACTTC
TRBV5-8	TRBJ2-7	NA	NA	CASSLGGAGYEQYF	TGTGCCAGCAGCTTGGGGGGCGCCGGCTACGAGCAGTACTTC
TRBV4-2	TRBJ2-1	NA	TRBD2	CASSRYKAGGPGNEQFF	TGTGCCAGCAGCCGCTATAAGGCGGGAGGGCCGGGCAATGAGCAGTTCTTC
TRBV29-1	TRBJ1-1	NA	NA	CSSGQIYGAFF	TGCAGCTCTGGACAGATCTATGGAGCTTTCTTT
TRBV5-1	TRBJ2-7	once	TRBD1	CASSWTGEGYEQYF	TGCGCCAGCAGCTGGACAGGGGAGGGCTACGAGCAGTACTTC
TRBV7-9	TRBJ2-3	NA	NA	CASSLQVPSITDTQYF	TGTGCCAGCAGCTTACAGGTTCCGAGCATCACAGATACGCAGTATTTT
TRBV7-6	TRBJ1-1	NA	NA	CASSLARGDTEAFF	TGTGCCAGCAGCTTAGCGCGTGGTGACACTGAAGCTTTCTTT
TRBV28	TRBJ1-5	once	TRBD1	CASSLGGTGLNQPQHF	TGTGCCAGCAGTTTGGGGGGGACAGGCCTTAATCAGCCCCAGCATTTT